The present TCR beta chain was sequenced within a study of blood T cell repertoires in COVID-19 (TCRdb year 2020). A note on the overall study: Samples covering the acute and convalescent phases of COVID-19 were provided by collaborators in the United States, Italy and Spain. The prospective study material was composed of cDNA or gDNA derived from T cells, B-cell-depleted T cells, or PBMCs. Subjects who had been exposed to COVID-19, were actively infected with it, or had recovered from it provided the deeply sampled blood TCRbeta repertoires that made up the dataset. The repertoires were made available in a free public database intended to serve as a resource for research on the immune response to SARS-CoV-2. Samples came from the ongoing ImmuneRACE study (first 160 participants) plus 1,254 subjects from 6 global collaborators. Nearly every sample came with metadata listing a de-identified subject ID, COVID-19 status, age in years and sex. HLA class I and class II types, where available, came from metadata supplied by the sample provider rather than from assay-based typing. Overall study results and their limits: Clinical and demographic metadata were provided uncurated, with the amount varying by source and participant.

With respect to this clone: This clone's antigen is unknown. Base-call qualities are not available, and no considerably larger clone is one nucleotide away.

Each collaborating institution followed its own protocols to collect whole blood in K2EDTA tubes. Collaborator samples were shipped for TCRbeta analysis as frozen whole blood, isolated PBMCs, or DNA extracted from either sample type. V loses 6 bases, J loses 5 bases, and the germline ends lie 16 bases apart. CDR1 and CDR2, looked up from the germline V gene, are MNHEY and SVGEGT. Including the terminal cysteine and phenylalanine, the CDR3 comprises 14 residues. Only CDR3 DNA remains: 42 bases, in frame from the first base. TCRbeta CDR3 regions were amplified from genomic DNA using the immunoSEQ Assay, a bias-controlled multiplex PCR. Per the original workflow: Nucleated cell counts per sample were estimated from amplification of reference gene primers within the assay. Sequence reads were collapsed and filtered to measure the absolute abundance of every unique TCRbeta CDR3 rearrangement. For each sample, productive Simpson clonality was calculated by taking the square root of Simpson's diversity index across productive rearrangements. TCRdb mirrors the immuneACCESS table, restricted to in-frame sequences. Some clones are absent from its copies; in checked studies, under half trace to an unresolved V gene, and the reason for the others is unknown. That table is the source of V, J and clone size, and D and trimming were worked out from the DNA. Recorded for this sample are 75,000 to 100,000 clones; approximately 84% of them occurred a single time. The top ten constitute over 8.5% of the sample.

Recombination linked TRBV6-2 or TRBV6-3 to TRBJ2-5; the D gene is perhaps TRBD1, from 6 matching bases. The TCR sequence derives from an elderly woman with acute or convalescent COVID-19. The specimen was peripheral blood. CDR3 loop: CASSSGEGVETQYF. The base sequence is TGTGCCAGCAGCTCAGGGGAAGGAGTGGAGACCCAGTACTTC.